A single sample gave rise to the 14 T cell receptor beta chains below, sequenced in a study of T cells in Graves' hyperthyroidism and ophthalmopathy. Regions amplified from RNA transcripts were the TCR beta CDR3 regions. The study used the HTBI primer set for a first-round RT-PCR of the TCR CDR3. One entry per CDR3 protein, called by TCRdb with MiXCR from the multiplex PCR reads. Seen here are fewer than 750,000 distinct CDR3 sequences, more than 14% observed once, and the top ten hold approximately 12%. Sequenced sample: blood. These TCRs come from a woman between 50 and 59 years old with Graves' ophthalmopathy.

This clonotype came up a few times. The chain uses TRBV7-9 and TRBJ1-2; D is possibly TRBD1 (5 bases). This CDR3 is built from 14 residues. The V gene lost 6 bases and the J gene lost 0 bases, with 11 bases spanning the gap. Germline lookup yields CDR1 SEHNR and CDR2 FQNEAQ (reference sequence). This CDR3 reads CASRPVGANYGYTF. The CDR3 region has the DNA TGTGCCAGCAGACCAGTAGGGGCTAACTATGGCTACACCTTC.

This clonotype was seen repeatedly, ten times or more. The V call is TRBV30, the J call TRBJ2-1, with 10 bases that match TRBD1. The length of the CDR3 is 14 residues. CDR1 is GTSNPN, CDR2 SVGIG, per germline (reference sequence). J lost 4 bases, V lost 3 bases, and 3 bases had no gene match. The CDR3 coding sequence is TGTGCCTGGAGCCTGGGACAGGGGTACAATGAGCAGTTCTTC. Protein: CAWSLGQGYNEQFF.

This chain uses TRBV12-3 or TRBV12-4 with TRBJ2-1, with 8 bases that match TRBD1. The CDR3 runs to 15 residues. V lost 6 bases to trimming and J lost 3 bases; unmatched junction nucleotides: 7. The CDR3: CASRPGTGGYNEQFF. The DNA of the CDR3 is TGTGCCAGCAGGCCCGGGACAGGTGGCTACAATGAGCAGTTCTTC.

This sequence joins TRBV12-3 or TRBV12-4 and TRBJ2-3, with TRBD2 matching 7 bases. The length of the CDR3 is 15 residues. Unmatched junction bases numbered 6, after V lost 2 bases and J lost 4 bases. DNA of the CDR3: TGTGCCAGCAGTTTATGGGCGGGAGAGTCAGATACGCAGTATTTT. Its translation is CASSLWAGESDTQYF.

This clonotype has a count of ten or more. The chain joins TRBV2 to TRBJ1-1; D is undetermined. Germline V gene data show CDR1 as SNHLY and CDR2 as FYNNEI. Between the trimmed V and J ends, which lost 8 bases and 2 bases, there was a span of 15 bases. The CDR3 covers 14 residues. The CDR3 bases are TGTGCCAGCCGGCGGGCCACAGAAAACACTGAAGCTTTCTTT. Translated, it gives CASRRATENTEAFF.

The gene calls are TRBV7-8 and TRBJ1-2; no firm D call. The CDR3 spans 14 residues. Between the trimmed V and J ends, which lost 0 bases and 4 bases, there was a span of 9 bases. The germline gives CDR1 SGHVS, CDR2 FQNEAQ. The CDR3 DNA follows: TGTGCCAGCAGCTTAGCCGGACCCTTCTATGGCTACACCTTC. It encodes CASSLAGPFYGYTF.

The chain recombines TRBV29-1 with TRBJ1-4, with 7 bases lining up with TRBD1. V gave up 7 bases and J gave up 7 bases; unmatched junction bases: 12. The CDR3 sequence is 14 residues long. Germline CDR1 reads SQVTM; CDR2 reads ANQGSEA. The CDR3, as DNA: TGCAGCGCATCCCTAACAGGGGTTAGTGAAAAACTGTTTTTT. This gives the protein CSASLTGVSEKLFF.

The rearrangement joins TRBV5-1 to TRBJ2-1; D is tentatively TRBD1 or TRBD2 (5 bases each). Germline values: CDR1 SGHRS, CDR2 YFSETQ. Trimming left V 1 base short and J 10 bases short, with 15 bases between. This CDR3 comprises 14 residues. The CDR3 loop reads CASSLLPGRIEQFF. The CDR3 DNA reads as TGCGCCAGCAGCTTGTTACCAGGGAGAATAGAGCAGTTCTTC.

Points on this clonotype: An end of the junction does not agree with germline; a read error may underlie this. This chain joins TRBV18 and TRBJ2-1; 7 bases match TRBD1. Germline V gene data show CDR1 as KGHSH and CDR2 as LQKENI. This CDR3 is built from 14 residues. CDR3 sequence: CASSPGQNNNEQLF. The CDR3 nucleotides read TGTGCCAGCTCACCGGGACAGAATAACAATGAGCAGCTCTTC.

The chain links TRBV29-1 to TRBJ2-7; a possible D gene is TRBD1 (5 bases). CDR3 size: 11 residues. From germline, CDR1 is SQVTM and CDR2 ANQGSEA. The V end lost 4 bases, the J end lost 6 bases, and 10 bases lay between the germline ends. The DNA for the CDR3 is TGCAGCGTTGTTGAGACAGTCGAGCAGTACTTC. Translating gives CSVVETVEQYF.

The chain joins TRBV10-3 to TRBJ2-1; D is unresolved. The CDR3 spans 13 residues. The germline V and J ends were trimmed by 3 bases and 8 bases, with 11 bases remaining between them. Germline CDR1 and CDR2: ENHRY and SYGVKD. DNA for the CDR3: TGTGCCATCAGTGACGGTGGTTTAGATGAGCAGTTCTTC. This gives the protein CAISDGGLDEQFF.

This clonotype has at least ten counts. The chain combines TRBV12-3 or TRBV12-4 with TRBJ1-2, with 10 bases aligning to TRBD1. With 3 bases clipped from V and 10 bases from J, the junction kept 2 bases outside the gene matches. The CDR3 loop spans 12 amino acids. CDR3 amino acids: CASSLGQGYYTF. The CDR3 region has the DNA TGTGCCAGCAGTTTGGGACAGGGGTACTACACCTTC.

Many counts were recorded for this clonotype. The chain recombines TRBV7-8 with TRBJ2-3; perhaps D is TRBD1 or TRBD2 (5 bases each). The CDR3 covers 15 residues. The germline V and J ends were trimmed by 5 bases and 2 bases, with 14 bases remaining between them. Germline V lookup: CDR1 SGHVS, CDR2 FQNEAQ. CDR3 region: CASSRDLGYTDTQYF. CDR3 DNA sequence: TGTGCCAGCAGCCGGGACCTTGGGTACACAGATACGCAGTATTTT.

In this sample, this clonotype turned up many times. The CDR3 DNA follows: TGCGCCAGCAGCCAAGGGGCCCCTAGGGCCGGCGAGCAGTTCTTC. Protein sequence: CASSQGAPRAGEQFF. The chain has TRBV4-3 and TRBJ2-1; D remains ambiguous. The ends were cut back, 1 base at V and 10 bases at J, with 17 bases in the middle. This CDR3 region has 15 residues. Germline-derived CDR1 and CDR2 are LGHNA and YSLEER.